A few counts support the clone carrying this TCR beta chain. PCR employed 60 Vbeta and 13 Jbeta primers. The table came from immunoSEQ multiplex PCR; TCRdb's copy has only in-frame clones and leaves some out. This sample yields about 92,000 clones, of which more than 65% are seen a single time; approximately 1.3% belongs to the top ten. This CDR3 comprises 14 residues. Looked up from germline, CDR1 is SNHLY and CDR2 is FYNNEI. With V trimmed by 7 bases and J by 2 bases, 4 bases remained unmatched. The record originates from a study of cytomegalovirus exposure and HLA in healthy donors. This chain joins TRBV2 and TRBJ2-2; 7 nucleotides line up with TRBD2. The sample comprised PBMCs. The origin of this receptor is a girl aged 2-9 years in good health and CMV-seropositive. The CDR3 loop reads CASNPSGNTGELFF. CDR3 nucleotides: TGTGCCAGCAATCCTAGCGGCAACACCGGGGAGCTGTTTTTT.